The 19 T cell receptor beta chains below were found in one sample sequenced in a study of CD8+ T cells in alopecia areata. Reverse transcription of extracted RNA yielded cDNA, which provided the sequencing template. Measured with immunoSEQ multiplex PCR; TCRdb has only the in-frame clones, and not every one. The sample has 200,000 to 250,000 clones; less than 45% are singletons. Specified treatment: oral pan-JAK inhibitor, 5-10 mg twice daily. The sequences come from CD4+ T cells sorted from blood, collected between weeks 36 and 40, from a patient treated with tofacitinib. The source is a human donor with alopecia areata.

V gene TRBV2 combines with J gene TRBJ2-2; 10 bases agree with TRBD1. The length of the CDR3 is 15 residues. The junction had 1 base not matched to a gene; V was cut back by 5 bases and J by 1 base. Per germline, CDR1 SNHLY and CDR2 FYNNEI. CDR3 protein: CASSRDRGNTGELFF. The DNA for the CDR3 is TGTGCCAGCAGTAGGGACAGGGGGAACACCGGGGAGCTGTTTTTT. The full variable domain, completed using reference TRBV2 and TRBJ2-2, is EPEVTQTPSHQVTQMGQEVILRCVPISNHLYFYWYRQILGQKVEFLVSFYNNEISEKSEIFDDQFSVERPDGSNFTLKIRSTKLEDSAMYFCASSRDRGNTGELFFGEGSRLTVL.

This chain links TRBV7-2 with TRBJ2-1; 8 nucleotides agree with TRBD2. Germline CDR1 SGHTA, CDR2 FQGNSA. The CDR3 length is 16 residues. The V segment lost 0 bases and the J segment 4 bases; nucleotides outside the gene matches: 5. This CDR3 reads CASSLATSGVYNEQFF. DNA for the CDR3: TGTGCCAGCAGCTTAGCTACTAGCGGAGTTTACAATGAGCAGTTCTTC.

This clone has more than one count but fewer than ten. J is TRBJ2-3 and V is TRBV30, with D possibly TRBD2 on 5 matching bases. V lost 3 bases and J 0 bases, leaving 16 bases between the germline ends. This CDR3 is 16 amino acids long. Germline V CDR1 and CDR2: GTSNPN, SVGIG (reference sequence). The CDR3 bases are TGTGCCTGGAGCCCCAATGGGCGGACTAGCACAGATACGCAGTATTTT. Translating it yields CAWSPNGRTSTDTQYF. The entire variable domain, with the rest obtained from reference TRBV30 and TRBJ2-3, is as follows: SQTIHQWPATLVQPVGSPLSLECTVEGTSNPNLYWYRQAAGRGLQLLFYSVGIGQISSEVPQNLSASRPQDRQFILSSKKLLLSDSGFYLCAWSPNGRTSTDTQYFGPGTRLTVL.

The sample holds a few counts of this clone. V and J are TRBV6-5 and TRBJ1-5; TRBD1 agrees at 7 bases. With V trimmed by 6 bases and J by 6 bases, 5 bases remained unmatched. Germline CDR1 and CDR2: MNHEY and SVGAGI. The CDR3 extends over 13 amino acids. In DNA form, the CDR3 reads TGTGCCAGCAGCCGACAGGGCACTCAGCCCCAGCATTTT. It is translated as CASSRQGTQPQHF.

The chain has TRBV4-1 and TRBJ1-2, with 7 bases fitting TRBD1. Trimming took 0 bases from V and 4 from J; bases not matched to a gene: 5. The CDR3 sequence is 15 residues long. The germline CDR1 and CDR2 sequences are MGHRA and YSYEKL. This CDR3 reads CASSQDKTGRYGYTF. The CDR3 coding sequence is TGCGCCAGCAGCCAAGATAAGACAGGGCGCTATGGCTACACCTTC.

The table lists this clone with a few counts. The rearrangement uses TRBV5-6 and TRBJ1-5, with D possibly being TRBD1 (5 bases). CDR3 length equals 14 residues. The V gene's germline CDR1 is SGHDT and CDR2 YYEEEE. Trimming pared 4 bases from V and 7 bases from J, leaving 15 bases between. The DNA for the CDR3 is TGTGCCAGCAGCCCTAGTGGGGGTGGCCAGCCCCAGCATTTT. This gives the protein CASSPSGGGQPQHF. Based on the CDR3 plus reference TRBV5-6 and TRBJ1-5, the full variable domain is DAGVTQSPTHLIKTRGQQVTLRCSPKSGHDTVSWYQQALGQGPQFIFQYYEEEERQRGNFPDRFSGHQFPNYSSELNVNALLLGDSALYLCASSPSGGGQPQHFGDGTRLSIL.

The chain couples TRBV5-4 to TRBJ2-1, with 16 bases identical to TRBD2. Per germline, CDR1 SGHNT and CDR2 YYREEE (reference sequence). Trimming at V came to 4 bases and at J to 11 bases, leaving 3 bases not matched to a gene. This CDR3 comprises 14 residues. CDR3 sequence: CASSLGLAGGQQFF. The CDR3 DNA sequence: TGTGCCAGCAGCCTGGGACTAGCGGGAGGGCAGCAGTTCTTC.

The J gene is TRBJ2-7, the V gene TRBV7-9; D might be TRBD2 (6 bases). Trimming took 1 base from V and 5 from J, leaving 18 bases between them. The CDR3 consists of 16 residues. CDR1 and CDR2 (germline): SEHNR, FQNEAQ (reference sequence). CDR3: CASSLGTPAGFDEQYF. Here the CDR3 DNA reads TGTGCCAGCAGCTTAGGGACTCCCGCGGGGTTTGACGAGCAGTACTTC.

This clone appeared a few times. The genes are TRBV9 and TRBJ1-1; the match to TRBD1 covers 9 bases. CDR1 is SGDLS and CDR2 is YYNGEE in the germline V gene. With V trimmed by 1 base and J by 4 bases, 2 bases remained unmatched. The CDR3 has 14 amino acids. CDR3 bases: TGTGCCAGCAGCGTACGACAGGGGGGCACTGAAGCTTTCTTT. Protein sequence: CASSVRQGGTEAFF.

V and J are TRBV30 and TRBJ1-1; no firm D call. The germline CDR1 and CDR2 sequences are GTSNPN and SVGIG (reference sequence). The CDR3 consists of 12 residues. V lost 1 base, J lost 1 base, and 4 bases lay in between. The CDR3 DNA sequence: TGTGCCTGGAGTGGTACGAACACTGAAGCTTTCTTT. Its translation: CAWSGTNTEAFF.

V is TRBV7-3 and J is TRBJ2-1; D is unclear. CDR3 length equals 14 residues. Germline CDR1 SGHTA, CDR2 FQGTGA. V shed 1 base and J shed 7 bases, with 11 bases lying between them. The CDR3 region has the DNA TGTGCCAGCAGCTTAAATGGTCCCACTAATGAGCAGTTCTTC. Encoded protein: CASSLNGPTNEQFF.

In its sample, this clone was seen a few times. The V gene is TRBV9, the J gene TRBJ1-2; 7 bases map to TRBD1. There are 13 residues in the CDR3. The V and J ends lost 3 bases and 7 bases, in that order; junction bases with no gene match: 6. The germline CDR1 and CDR2 sequences are SGDLS and YYNGEE. The CDR3 nucleotides read TGTGCCAGCAGCGCACAGGGGTTTAGTGGCTACACCTTC. Translating it yields CASSAQGFSGYTF.

Regarding this clone: Other nucleotide sequences in the sample specify the same CDR3. The chain links TRBV29-1 to TRBJ1-1; TRBD1 is a possible D gene (5 bases). Trimming left V 2 bases short and J 5 bases short, with 6 bases between. The CDR3 spans 11 residues. Germline V gives CDR1 SQVTM, CDR2 ANQGSEA. CDR3: CSVEQGTEAFF. The CDR3, as DNA: TGCAGCGTTGAACAGGGAACTGAAGCTTTCTTT.

This clone came up a few times. The J gene is TRBJ2-5, the V gene TRBV29-1; D may correspond to TRBD1 or TRBD2 (5 bases each). Looked up from germline, CDR1 is SQVTM and CDR2 is ANQGSEA. Trimming cost V 4 bases and J 7 bases, with 16 bases left between them. CDR3 size: 13 residues. Written as DNA, the CDR3 is TGCAGCGTTGCCTTTGGGACGGCGGGGACCCAGTACTTC. Protein sequence: CSVAFGTAGTQYF.

The chain joins TRBV29-1 to TRBJ2-3; D unresolved. CDR3 length equals 12 residues. CDR1 is SQVTM, CDR2 ANQGSEA, per germline. The ends were cut back, 4 bases at V and 6 bases at J, with 11 bases in the middle. The CDR3 DNA is TGCAGCGTTGGGACGCTCGTGGATACGCAGTATTTT. This encodes CSVGTLVDTQYF.

This clone was picked up one time. The chain uses TRBV5-1 and TRBJ2-1, with D possibly matching TRBD2 (6 bases). There are 16 residues in the CDR3. With 6 bases removed from V and 0 bases from J, the gap between germline ends came to 16 bases. Germline CDR1 and CDR2: SGHRS and YFSETQ. The CDR3 protein is CASIPGGGNSYNEQFF. The CDR3 coding sequence is TGCGCCAGCATCCCTGGAGGAGGGAACTCCTACAATGAGCAGTTCTTC. Combining the CDR3 with reference TRBV5-1 and TRBJ2-1 gives the whole variable domain KAGVTQTPRYLIKTRGQQVTLSCSPISGHRSVSWYQQTPGQGLQFLFEYFSETQRNKGNFPGRFSGRQFSNSRSEMNVSTLELGDSALYLCASIPGGGNSYNEQFFGPGTRLTVL.

V is TRBV6-5 and J is TRBJ2-4; possibly TRBD1 or TRBD2 for D (5 bases each). Per the germline V gene, CDR1 is MNHEY and CDR2 is SVGAGI. V was cut by 8 bases and J by 4 bases, with 15 bases left in between. The CDR3 extends over 14 amino acids. The CDR3 is CASQGVGVKNIQYF. The DNA of the CDR3 is TGTGCCAGCCAGGGAGTAGGGGTAAAAAACATTCAGTACTTC.

The J gene is TRBJ2-1, the V gene TRBV2; D is undetermined. The CDR3 covers 14 residues. Deletions cut 3 bases from V and 3 bases from J, with 9 bases between. Germline V gene lookup returns CDR1 SNHLY and CDR2 FYNNEI. CDR3 in DNA: TGTGCCAGCAGTGACCCCCGAGGCTACAATGAGCAGTTCTTC. It specifies CASSDPRGYNEQFF.

The chain has TRBV29-1 and TRBJ2-1; 15 nucleotides align to TRBD2. Germline V gene sequence: CDR1 SQVTM, CDR2 ANQGSEA. With 1 base clipped from V and 4 bases from J, the junction kept 2 bases outside the gene matches. CDR3 length equals 16 residues. CDR3 sequence reads: CSVEGTSGRGYNEQFF. CDR3 DNA: TGCAGCGTTGAAGGGACTAGCGGGAGGGGGTACAATGAGCAGTTCTTC.